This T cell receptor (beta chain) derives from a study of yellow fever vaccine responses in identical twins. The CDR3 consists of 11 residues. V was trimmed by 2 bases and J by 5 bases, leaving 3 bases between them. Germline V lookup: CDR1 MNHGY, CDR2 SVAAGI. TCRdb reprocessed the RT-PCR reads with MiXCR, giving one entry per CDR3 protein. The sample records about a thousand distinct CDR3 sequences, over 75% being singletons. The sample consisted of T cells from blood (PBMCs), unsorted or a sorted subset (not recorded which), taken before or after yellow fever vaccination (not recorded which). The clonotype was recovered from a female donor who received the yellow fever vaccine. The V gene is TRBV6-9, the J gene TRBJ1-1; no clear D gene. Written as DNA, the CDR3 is TGTGCCAGCAGTTATGGAACTGAAGCTTTCTTT. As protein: CASSYGTEAFF.